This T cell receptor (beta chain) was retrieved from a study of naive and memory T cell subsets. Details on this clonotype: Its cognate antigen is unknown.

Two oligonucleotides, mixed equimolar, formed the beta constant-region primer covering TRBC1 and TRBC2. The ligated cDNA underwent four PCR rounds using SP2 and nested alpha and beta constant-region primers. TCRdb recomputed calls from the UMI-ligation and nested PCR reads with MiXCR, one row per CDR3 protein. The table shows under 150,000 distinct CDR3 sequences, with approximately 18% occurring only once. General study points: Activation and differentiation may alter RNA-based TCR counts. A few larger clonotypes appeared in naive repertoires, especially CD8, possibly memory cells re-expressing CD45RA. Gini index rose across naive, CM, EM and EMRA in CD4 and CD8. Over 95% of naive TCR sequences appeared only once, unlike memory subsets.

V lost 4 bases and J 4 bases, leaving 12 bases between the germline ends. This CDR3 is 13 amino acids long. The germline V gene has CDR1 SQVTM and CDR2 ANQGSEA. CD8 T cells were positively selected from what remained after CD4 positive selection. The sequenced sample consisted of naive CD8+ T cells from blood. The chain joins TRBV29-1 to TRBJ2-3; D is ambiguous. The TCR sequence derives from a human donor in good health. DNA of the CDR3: TGCAGCGTTGGGCCCCCCATCCCAGATACGCAGTATTTT. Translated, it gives CSVGPPIPDTQYF.